A selection of T cell receptor beta chains follows, all from one sample in a study of radiotherapy plus CTLA-4 blockade in lung cancer. This table comes from immunoSEQ multiplex PCR, and its TCRdb copy is limited to in-frame clones, with some not included. The table has around 100,000 clones, approximately 80% seen once. The sample was peripheral blood, taken from a patient treated with radiotherapy plus ipilimumab. These receptors were obtained from a human donor with non-small cell lung cancer that progressed on radiotherapy plus ipilimumab. Some clones in this sample may be carry-over from other donors' samples. Both conserved end residues are part of each CDR3. A D gene is named only where the DNA matches it firmly. For some rows the clone size is stated as once, few or many, or as a class when expanded; others skip it.

>.|.|TRBJ2-7|TRBV9
CASSVDAGQVYEQYF
TGTGCCAGCAGCGTAGATGCGGGGCAAGTCTACGAGCAGTACTTC
>.|.|TRBJ2-2|TRBV9
CASSVAGSYGGELFF
TGTGCCAGCAGCGTAGCAGGAAGTTATGGCGGGGAGCTGTTTTTT
>.|TRBD2|TRBJ2-1|TRBV7-2
CASSPWSSGGQSYNEQFF
TGTGCCAGCAGCCCCTGGAGTAGCGGGGGGCAATCCTACAATGAGCAGTTCTTC
>.|.|TRBJ2-2|TRBV5-4
CASSLHTGRSGELFF
TGTGCCAGCAGCTTACATACAGGGAGGTCCGGGGAGCTGTTTTTT
>.|.|TRBJ1-4|TRBV5-1
CASSLRGAGEKLFF
TGCGCCAGCAGCCTAAGGGGGGCAGGTGAAAAACTGTTTTTT
>.|.|TRBJ1-1|TRBV7-2
CASSLVTGTEAFF
TGTGCCAGCAGCTTAGTGACAGGCACTGAAGCTTTCTTT
>.|.|TRBJ2-3|TRBV12-5
CASGWGLSRDTQYF
TGTGCTAGTGGTTGGGGACTCAGCCGCGATACGCAGTATTTT
>.|.|TRBJ2-5|TRBV11-2
CASSLQLETQYF
TGTGCCAGCAGCTTACAGTTAGAGACCCAGTACTTC
>.|.|TRBJ2-5|TRBV27
CASSPYYSEETQYF
TGTGCCAGCAGTCCGTACTACAGCGAAGAGACCCAGTACTTC
>.|TRBD1|TRBJ2-3|TRBV5-6
CASRERGQDTQYF
TGTGCCAGCAGGGAAAGGGGGCAAGATACGCAGTATTTT
>.|TRBD1|TRBJ1-6|TRBV10-1
CASSAGLGQGTTMSNSPLHF
TGCGCCAGCAGTGCGGGGTTGGGACAGGGGACAACCATGAGTAATTCACCCCTCCACTTT
>.|TRBD1|TRBJ1-2|TRBV19
CASTRTGIYGYTF
TGTGCCAGTACCCGGACAGGGATCTATGGCTACACCTTC
>.|.|TRBJ1-6|TRBV30
CAWGPRRGWDSPLHF
TGTGCCTGGGGCCCGCGGAGAGGGTGGGATTCACCCCTCCACTTT
>.|TRBD1|TRBJ1-2|TRBV7-8
CASSQGQTYYGYTF
TGTGCCAGCAGCCAGGGACAGACTTACTATGGCTACACCTTC
>.|.|TRBJ1-2|TRBV5-5
CASSLAVALNYGYTF
TGTGCCAGCAGCTTGGCCGTGGCACTAAACTATGGCTACACCTTC
>.|.|TRBJ1-5|TRBV6-6
CASRSQDNQPQHF
TGTGCCAGCAGGTCGCAGGACAATCAGCCCCAGCATTTT
>many|.|TRBJ1-1|TRBV7-2
CASSPGSANTEAFF
TGTGCCAGCAGCCCAGGTTCAGCAAACACTGAAGCTTTCTTT
>.|.|TRBJ1-6|TRBV5-1
CASSLAVYSYNSPLHF
TGCGCCAGCAGCTTGGCCGTCTACTCCTATAATTCACCCCTCCACTTT
>.|.|TRBJ1-1|TRBV7-8
CASSPLTEAFF
TGTGCCAGCAGCCCTCTGACTGAAGCTTTCTTT
>.|.|TRBJ2-1|TRBV18
CASSPLPNEQFF
TGTGCCAGCTCGCCACTCCCCAATGAGCAGTTCTTC